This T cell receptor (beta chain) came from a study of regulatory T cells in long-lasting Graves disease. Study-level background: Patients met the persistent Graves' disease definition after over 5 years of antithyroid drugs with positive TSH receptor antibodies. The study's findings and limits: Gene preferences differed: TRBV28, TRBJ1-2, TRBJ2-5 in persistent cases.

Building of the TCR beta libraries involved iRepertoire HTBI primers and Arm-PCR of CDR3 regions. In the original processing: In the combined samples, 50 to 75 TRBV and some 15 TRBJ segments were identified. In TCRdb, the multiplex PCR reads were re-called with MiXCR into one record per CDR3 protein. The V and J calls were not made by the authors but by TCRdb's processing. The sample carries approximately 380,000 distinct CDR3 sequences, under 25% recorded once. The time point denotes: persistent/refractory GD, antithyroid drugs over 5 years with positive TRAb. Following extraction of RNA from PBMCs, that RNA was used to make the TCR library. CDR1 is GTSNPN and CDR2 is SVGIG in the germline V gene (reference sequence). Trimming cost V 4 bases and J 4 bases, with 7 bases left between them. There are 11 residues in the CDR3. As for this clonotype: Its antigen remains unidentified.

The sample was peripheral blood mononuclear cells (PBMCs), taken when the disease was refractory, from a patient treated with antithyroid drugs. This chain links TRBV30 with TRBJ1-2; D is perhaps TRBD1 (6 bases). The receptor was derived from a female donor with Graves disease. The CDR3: CAWKGGYGYTF. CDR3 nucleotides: TGTGCCTGGAAGGGGGGCTATGGCTACACCTTC.